This T cell receptor beta chain was sequenced in a study of radiation and T cells in renal cell carcinoma (dated by TCRdb to the early 2020s). Study-level background: In total, roughly 51 samples underwent TCR beta sequencing: around 25 tumors plus 27 peripheral blood samples. In the 55 or so samples combined, some 4,100,000 unique CDR3 nucleotide sequences were found, encoding about 2,700,000 unique CDR3 amino acid sequences. Results the study describes overall, beyond this receptor: Because only small tumor regions of approximately 1 g were available, intratumoral heterogeneity was not captured. Irradiated tumors contained more dominant CDR3 motifs, and these motifs occupied a larger share of the repertoire than in control tumors. With a single-armed trial design, the study had no way to address how radiation dose or scheduling affects the TCR repertoire. TCR clonality was higher in irradiated tumors than in controls, as the top 100 clonotypes made up an average of 54% of the repertoire in irradiated tumors compared with about 45% in nephrectomy-only tumors.

TCR beta libraries were generated from genomic DNA with the immunoSEQ kit, following the manufacturer's recommendations. To prepare libraries, a first multiplex PCR with proprietary primers was run, followed by a second PCR that added unique barcodes, and a bead cleanup was done after each round. A kit-provided positive control reaction and a negative control reaction were included in every sample batch. The final libraries underwent checking on an Agilent 4200 TapeStation D1000 ScreenTape, volumetric pooling, and quantification by qPCR. Sequencing was performed on an Illumina NextSeq500 with a MidOutput 150-cycle cartridge, and 156 Read1 and 15 Index1 cycles were run with kit custom primers. The pooled library was loaded at roughly 1 pM, and about 20% PhiX control was spiked in. Regarding the original processing steps: Vendor-processed data were analyzed in R, and a clonotype was defined as all T cells sharing the same CDR3 nucleotide sequence. In the clone abundance analyses, frequencies were normalized to the 10,000 most abundant clones in each sample. Public T cell clones, averaging fewer than five per sample, were removed before analysis. The dominant motif analysis was done with ImmunoMap using the PAM10 matrix, a gap penalty of 30, and a homology threshold of 0.3, and motifs with a cumulative frequency of at least 0.01 were considered dominant. Here the immuneACCESS table is served through TCRdb, limited to in-frame sequences with V and J called. Missing clones are a known gap in these copies; in checked studies unresolved V genes cover under half, and the rest lacks a known reason. The DNA gave D and trimming, while V, J and clone size come from that table. For this sample there are about 16,000 clones; 55% to 75% appear just once. The ten largest make up more than 9% of the sample.

This clone is considered medium-sized (0.01 to 0.1%). The clone's antigen remains unknown. The input lacks base qualities; no much larger clone sits a single base away. The CDR3, from cysteine to phenylalanine, totals 13 residues. Only the CDR3 part of the read is kept: 39 bases, read in frame from the first base. Trimming costs V 6 bases and J 0 bases, and their ends lie 9 bases apart. Reading the germline V gene gives CDR1 SQVTM and CDR2 ANQGSEA. Explained via the paper, the time point label denotes: tumor resected at nephrectomy. The treatment or condition tag for this specimen amounts to: treatment-naive control, cytoreductive nephrectomy. Control tumors were obtained from treatment-naive renal cell carcinoma patients in whom cytoreductive nephrectomy was performed without prior radiation. All patients had renal cell carcinoma with clear cell pathology. Control tumors used for TCR sequencing came from several females and approximately ten males, resected 2011 to 2014, with median age roughly 52 years (range roughly 40 to 82). Tumors were dissociated mechanically, digested with collagenase/hyaluronidase at 37 degrees C, processed in gentleMACS C tubes, and stored in liquid nitrogen. The QIAamp DNA Blood Mini Kit (Qiagen) was used to prepare genomic DNA for TCR sequencing. Samples were included in the analyses only if all quality control checks were passed.

The chain was built from TRBV29-1 and TRBJ1-5, with the D gene call left open. Source: tumor tissue, taken from a patient whose treatment was nephrectomy without radiotherapy. This TCR derives from a man aged 35 to 55 with renal cell carcinoma. Here is the DNA: TGCAGCGTCCAGATAGGTAGCAATCAGCCCCAGCATTTT. It specifies CSVQIGSNQPQHF.